These 22 T cell receptor beta chains were sequenced from one sample in a study of shared clonotypes between healthy human individuals. Using immunoSEQ multiplex PCR, the repertoire was profiled, and TCRdb retains in-frame clones only, with some absent. This table holds roughly 2,300,000 clones, 85% to 95% found once. Specimen: naive CD4+ T cells from PBMCs. As for subset: CD45RA+ positively selected. All receptors derive from a man younger than 30 in good health. Some clones in this sample may be carry-over from other donors' samples.

This clone was seen once. At the DNA level, this CDR3 is encoded by other sequences in the same sample as well. V usage is TRBV28 and J usage is TRBJ2-1; 7 bases fit TRBD2. Germline CDR1 reads MDHEN; CDR2 reads SYDVKM. The CDR3 contains 14 residues. With 7 bases clipped from V and 0 bases from J, the junction kept 3 bases outside the gene matches. The CDR3 reads CASNGGSSYNEQFF. CDR3 coding DNA: TGTGCCAGCAACGGCGGGAGCTCCTACAATGAGCAGTTCTTC.

The genes are TRBV7-2 and TRBJ1-2; 7 bases match TRBD1. The CDR3 totals 16 residues. After removal of 7 bases from V and 2 bases from J, the junction contained 13 bases not matched to a gene. CDR1 is SGHTA, CDR2 FQGNSA, per germline. This chain's CDR3 is CASNRQGTLANYGYTF. The CDR3 DNA reads TGTGCCAGCAACCGACAGGGAACGCTGGCAAACTATGGCTACACCTTC.

The chain uses TRBV21-1 and TRBJ1-4; the table's D call, TRBD1, was not checked against the DNA. TRBV21-1 counts as a pseudogene. The CDR3 has 19 amino acids. The CDR3 DNA is TGTGCCAGCAGCAAAGTTCTCCCGACGATTACCCAGGGTCGTGAAAAACTGTTTTTT. Its translation is CASSKVLPTITQGREKLFF.

A note on this clone: Other DNA sequences in the sample encode the same CDR3. The rearrangement links TRBV29-1 to TRBJ2-7, with D tentatively TRBD1 or TRBD2 (5 bases each). CDR3 length: 11 residues. V was cut by 7 bases and J by 4 bases, with 11 bases left in between. Per the germline V gene, CDR1 is SQVTM and CDR2 is ANQGSEA. DNA for the CDR3: TGCAGCGGGGGGACGGGGTACGAGCAGTACTTC. Encoded protein: CSGGTGYEQYF.

With regard to this clone: Other DNA sequences in the same sample also yield this CDR3. The chain couples TRBV9 to TRBJ2-2, with D possibly TRBD1 on 6 matching bases. Germline loops: CDR1 SGDLS, CDR2 YYNGEE. The CDR3 runs to 16 residues. V lost 0 bases and J lost 0, with 9 bases in between. This CDR3 is CASSVGSGANTGELFF. The DNA of the CDR3 is TGTGCCAGCAGCGTAGGCTCAGGGGCGAACACCGGGGAGCTGTTTTTT. Using reference TRBV9 and TRBJ2-2 for the parts outside the CDR3, the full variable domain is DSGVTQTPKHLITATGQRVTLRCSPRSGDLSVYWYQQSLDQGLQFLIQYYNGEERAKGNILERFSAQQFPDLHSELNLSSLELGDSALYFCASSVGSGANTGELFFGEGSRLTVL.

The rearrangement joins TRBV16 to TRBJ1-1, with D uncertain. V lost 11 bases, J lost 1 base, and 8 bases lay in between. CDR1 KGHSY and CDR2 FQNENV come from the germline V gene. The CDR3 sequence is 11 residues long. The CDR3: CAARQNTEAFF. CDR3 nucleotides: TGTGCCGCACGGCAGAACACTGAAGCTTTCTTT.

This clone was observed a single time. The rearrangement joins TRBV6-1 to TRBJ2-5, with D tentatively TRBD2 (6 bases). Per the germline V gene, CDR1 is MNHNS and CDR2 is SASEGT. V dropped 1 base and J dropped 2 bases, with 17 bases sitting between them. The CDR3 has 17 amino acids. The CDR3 is CASSEDFGASAQETQYF. The CDR3 region has the DNA TGTGCCAGCAGTGAAGATTTCGGGGCTAGCGCACAAGAGACCCAGTACTTC.

The chain couples TRBV7-9 to TRBJ2-7, with D perhaps given as TRBD1 or TRBD2 (8 bases each). V lost 1 base, J lost 1 base, and 23 bases lay in between. The CDR3 is 19 amino acids. Germline CDR1 SEHNR, CDR2 FQNEAQ (reference sequence). CDR3 sequence reads: CASSLVAGGRTSRSYEQYF. DNA of the CDR3: TGTGCCAGCAGCTTAGTGGCAGGGGGCCGGACTAGCCGGTCCTACGAGCAGTACTTC. The whole variable domain, remainder taken from reference TRBV7-9 and TRBJ2-7, is DTGVSQNPRHKITKRGQNVTFRCDPISEHNRLYWYRQTLGQGPEFLTYFQNEAQLEKSRLLSDRFSAERPKGSFSTLEIQRTEQGDSAMYLCASSLVAGGRTSRSYEQYFGPGTRLTVT.

This chain links TRBV2 with TRBJ1-5, with 10 bases that match TRBD1. The CDR3 spans 17 residues. With 6 bases clipped from V and 7 bases from J, the junction kept 15 bases outside the gene matches. Germline V gene lookup returns CDR1 SNHLY and CDR2 FYNNEI. The CDR3 region has the DNA TGTGCCAGCAGGGGAATCCGGGACAGGGGAGAGGGGCAGCCCCAGCATTTT. It is translated as CASRGIRDRGEGQPQHF. The full variable domain, rest sourced from reference TRBV2 and TRBJ1-5, is EPEVTQTPSHQVTQMGQEVILRCVPISNHLYFYWYRQILGQKVEFLVSFYNNEISEKSEIFDDQFSVERPDGSNFTLKIRSTKLEDSAMYFCASRGIRDRGEGQPQHFGDGTRLSIL.

CDR3 coding DNA: TGTGCCAGCTCACCGGGACAGGTTAACTATGGCTACACCTTC. It specifies CASSPGQVNYGYTF. The rearrangement uses TRBV18 and TRBJ1-2; TRBD1 matches 8 bases. The CDR3 has 14 amino acids. Trimming at V came to 3 bases and at J to 1 base, leaving 1 base not matched to a gene. Germline lookup yields CDR1 KGHSH and CDR2 LQKENI. The whole variable domain, filled in from reference TRBV18 and TRBJ1-2, reads NAGVMQNPRHLVRRRGQEARLRCSPMKGHSHVYWYRQLPEEGLKFMVYLQKENIIDESGMPKERFSAEFPKEGPSILRIQQVVRGDSAAYFCASSPGQVNYGYTFGSGTRLTVV.

The chain links TRBV6-1 to TRBJ2-4, with TRBD1 identical over 7 bases. The junction had 13 bases not matched to a gene; V was cut back by 3 bases and J by 8 bases. CDR3 length equals 16 residues. The germline V gene encodes CDR1 MNHNS and CDR2 SASEGT. DNA for the CDR3: TGTGCCAGCAGTGATCGGACAGGATCCTATGGCGACATTCAGTACTTC. Translating it yields CASSDRTGSYGDIQYF.

A few counts support this clone. The same CDR3 arises from other DNA sequences in this sample as well. The chain combines TRBV2 with TRBJ2-7; D ambiguous. V was pared by 6 bases and J by 2 bases, with 2 bases between. This CDR3 has 10 amino acids. The germline V gene has CDR1 SNHLY and CDR2 FYNNEI. CDR3 sequence (DNA): TGTGCCAGCAGAGCCTACGAGCAGTACTTC. It yields the protein CASRAYEQYF.

This clone was detected a few times. This chain connects TRBV7-9 to TRBJ1-2; TRBD1 matches 7 bases. Germline V lookup: CDR1 SEHNR, CDR2 FQNEAQ (reference sequence). The trim removed 1 base at V and 4 bases at J, leaving 3 bases unmatched. CDR3 length equals 14 residues. CDR3 coding DNA: TGTGCCAGCAGCTTAGGCGGGACAGCCTATGGCTACACCTTC. It is translated as CASSLGGTAYGYTF.

This chain joins TRBV5-6 and TRBJ2-7; 8 bases agree with TRBD1. CDR3 length: 15 residues. V was pared by 4 bases and J by 3 bases, with 9 bases of the junction left unmatched. CDR1 and CDR2 (germline): SGHDT, YYEEEE. The CDR3 nucleotides read TGTGCCAGCAGCGCTGGGGCAGGGGGCTACTACGAGCAGTACTTC. Protein sequence: CASSAGAGGYYEQYF. The full variable domain, with the rest looked up from reference TRBV5-6 and TRBJ2-7, is DAGVTQSPTHLIKTRGQQVTLRCSPKSGHDTVSWYQQALGQGPQFIFQYYEEEERQRGNFPDRFSGHQFPNYSSELNVNALLLGDSALYLCASSAGAGGYYEQYFGPGTRLTVT.

This clone occurred once. This chain uses TRBV7-2 with TRBJ1-5, with D possibly matching TRBD1 (6 bases). The length of the CDR3 is 18 residues. Germline CDR1 and CDR2: SGHTA and FQGNSA. Trimming pared 1 base from V and 0 bases from J, leaving 16 bases between. The CDR3 here is CASSLGGGQFYSNQPQHF. The CDR3 DNA is TGTGCCAGCAGCTTAGGGGGAGGACAGTTCTATAGCAATCAGCCCCAGCATTTT.

The rearrangement uses TRBV5-1 and TRBJ1-5, with D tentatively TRBD1 (5 bases). CDR1 SGHRS and CDR2 YFSETQ come from the germline V gene. With 0 bases removed from V and 5 bases from J, the gap between germline ends came to 15 bases. This CDR3 is 16 amino acids long. CDR3 nucleotide sequence: TGCGCCAGCAGCTTGGGTAATACGGGGGGGGATCAGCCCCAGCATTTT. This translates into CASSLGNTGGDQPQHF.

J is TRBJ1-5 and V is TRBV27, with D maybe TRBD1 (5 bases). V lost 7 bases and J 0 bases, leaving 10 bases between the germline ends. The germline V gene has CDR1 MNHEY and CDR2 SMNVEV (reference sequence). This CDR3 contains 14 residues. CDR3 DNA sequence: TGTGCCAGCAAGAAGGGGCATAGCAATCAGCCCCAGCATTTT. Amino acids: CASKKGHSNQPQHF.

The rearrangement links TRBV25-1 to TRBJ1-2; D may be TRBD1 (6 bases). The ends were cut back, 3 bases at V and 2 bases at J, with 13 bases in the middle. The CDR3 covers 15 residues. Per the germline V gene, CDR1 is MGHDK and CDR2 is SYGVNS. CDR3 sequence: CASSDPTTGNYGYTF. The CDR3 coding sequence is TGTGCCAGCAGTGACCCAACGACAGGAAACTATGGCTACACCTTC.

This rearrangement joins TRBV7-9 to TRBJ2-5, with 7 bases identical to TRBD1. The J call may be mistaken, given a closer DNA end match to TRBJ2-7. The CDR3 loop spans 15 amino acids. Per the germline V gene, CDR1 is SEHNR and CDR2 is FQNEAQ (reference sequence). The DNA for the CDR3 is TGTGCCAGCAGCTTAACAGGGGATAGCTCCTACGAGCAGTACTTC. This codes for CASSLTGDSSYEQYF.

This CDR3 reads CASSISRGLSNEKLFF. CDR3 bases: TGTGCCAGTAGTATCAGCAGGGGGTTGTCTAATGAAAAACTGTTTTTT. The chain combines TRBV19 with TRBJ1-4; 7 nucleotides line up with TRBD1. The V gene end was trimmed by 3 bases and the J gene end by 3 bases; junction bases not matched to a gene: 7. Germline CDR1 reads LNHDA; CDR2 reads SQIVND (reference sequence). The CDR3 length is 16 residues.

V usage is TRBV9 and J usage is TRBJ2-7; D not certain. CDR1 and CDR2 from the germline V gene are SGDLS and YYNGEE. Trimming stripped 4 bases from V and 5 bases from J, with 19 bases between. CDR3 length: 15 amino acids. CDR3 nucleotides: TGTGCCAGCAGCTCGTCCGTGGTGCTGAGCGACGAGCAGTACTTC. It specifies CASSSSVVLSDEQYF.

This chain connects TRBV28 to TRBJ2-7; TRBD1 might be the D (5 bases). This CDR3 contains 17 residues. The V gene's germline CDR1 is MDHEN and CDR2 SYDVKM. The V gene lost 1 base and the J gene lost 6 bases, with 22 bases spanning the gap. The chain's CDR3 is CASSLYGGGANWGEQYF. CDR3 bases: TGTGCCAGCAGTTTATATGGCGGTGGGGCTAACTGGGGCGAGCAGTACTTC.